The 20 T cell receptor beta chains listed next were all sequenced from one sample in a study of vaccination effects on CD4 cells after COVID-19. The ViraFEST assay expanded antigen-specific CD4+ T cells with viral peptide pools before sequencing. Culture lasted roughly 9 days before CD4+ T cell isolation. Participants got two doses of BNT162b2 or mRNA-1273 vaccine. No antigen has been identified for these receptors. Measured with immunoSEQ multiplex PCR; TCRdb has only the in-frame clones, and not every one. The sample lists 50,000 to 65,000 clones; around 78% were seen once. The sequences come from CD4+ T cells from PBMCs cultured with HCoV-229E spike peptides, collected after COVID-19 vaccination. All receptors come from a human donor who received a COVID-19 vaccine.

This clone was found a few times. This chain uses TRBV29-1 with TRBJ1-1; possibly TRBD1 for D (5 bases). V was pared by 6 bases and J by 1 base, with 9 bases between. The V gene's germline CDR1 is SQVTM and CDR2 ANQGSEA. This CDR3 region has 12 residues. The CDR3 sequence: CSVSGQNTEAFF. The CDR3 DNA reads TGCAGCGTATCAGGACAGAACACTGAAGCTTTCTTT.

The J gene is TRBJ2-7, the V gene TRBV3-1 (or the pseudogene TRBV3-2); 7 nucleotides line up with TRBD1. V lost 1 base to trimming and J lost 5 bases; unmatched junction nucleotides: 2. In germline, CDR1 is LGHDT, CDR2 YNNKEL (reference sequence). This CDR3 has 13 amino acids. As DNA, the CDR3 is TGTGCCAGCAGCCAAGCAGGGGGTCACGAGCAGTACGTC. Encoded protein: CASSQAGGHEQYV.

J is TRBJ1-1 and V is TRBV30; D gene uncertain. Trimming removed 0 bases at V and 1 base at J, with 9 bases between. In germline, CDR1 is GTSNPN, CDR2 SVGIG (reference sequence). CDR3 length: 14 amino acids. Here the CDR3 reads CAWSVLLWNTEAFF. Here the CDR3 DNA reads TGTGCCTGGAGTGTACTCTTGTGGAACACTGAAGCTTTCTTT. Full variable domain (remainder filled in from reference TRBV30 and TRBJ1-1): SQTIHQWPATLVQPVGSPLSLECTVEGTSNPNLYWYRQAAGRGLQLLFYSVGIGQISSEVPQNLSASRPQDRQFILSSKKLLLSDSGFYLCAWSVLLWNTEAFFGQGTRLTVV.

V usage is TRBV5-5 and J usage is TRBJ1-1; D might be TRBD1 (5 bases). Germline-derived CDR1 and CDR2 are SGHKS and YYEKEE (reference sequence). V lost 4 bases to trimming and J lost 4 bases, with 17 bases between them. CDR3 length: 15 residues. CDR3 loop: CASSPRDGRTTEAFF. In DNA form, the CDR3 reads TGTGCCAGCAGCCCCCGGGACGGCAGAACCACTGAAGCTTTCTTT. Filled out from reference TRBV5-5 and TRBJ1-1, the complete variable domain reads DAGVTQSPTHLIKTRGQQVTLRCSPISGHKSVSWYQQVLGQGPQFIFQYYEKEERGRGNFPDRFSARQFPNYSSELNVNALLLGDSALYLCASSPRDGRTTEAFFGQGTRLTVV.

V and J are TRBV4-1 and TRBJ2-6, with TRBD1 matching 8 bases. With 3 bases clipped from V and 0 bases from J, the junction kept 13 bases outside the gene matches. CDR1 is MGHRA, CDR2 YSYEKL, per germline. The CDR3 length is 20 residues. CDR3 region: CASSHLQGTGPDSGANVLTF. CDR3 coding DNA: TGCGCCAGCAGCCACCTACAGGGGACAGGCCCTGACTCTGGGGCCAACGTCCTGACTTTC.

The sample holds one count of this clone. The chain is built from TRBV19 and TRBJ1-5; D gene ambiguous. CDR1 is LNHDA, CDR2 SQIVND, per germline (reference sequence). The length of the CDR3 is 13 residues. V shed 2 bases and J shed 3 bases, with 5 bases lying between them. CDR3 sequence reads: CASSIQTNQPQHF. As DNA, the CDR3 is TGTGCCAGTAGTATACAGACCAATCAGCCCCAGCATTTT. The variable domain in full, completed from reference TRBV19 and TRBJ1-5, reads DGGITQSPKYLFRKEGQNVTLSCEQNLNHDAMYWYRQDPGQGLRLIYYSQIVNDFQKGDIAEGYSVSREKKESFPLTVTSAQKNPTAFYLCASSIQTNQPQHFGDGTRLSIL.

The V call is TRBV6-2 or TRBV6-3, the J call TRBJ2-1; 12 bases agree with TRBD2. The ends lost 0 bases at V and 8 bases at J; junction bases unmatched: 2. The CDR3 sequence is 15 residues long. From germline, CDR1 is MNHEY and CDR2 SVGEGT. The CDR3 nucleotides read TGTGCCAGCAGTTACTCGACTAGCGGGGGTCATGAGCAGTTCTTC. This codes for CASSYSTSGGHEQFF.

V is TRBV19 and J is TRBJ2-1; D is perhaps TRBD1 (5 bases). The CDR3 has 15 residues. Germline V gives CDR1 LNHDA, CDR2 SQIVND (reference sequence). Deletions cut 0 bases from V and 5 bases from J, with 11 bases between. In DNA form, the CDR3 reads TGTGCCAGTAGTATAGAGGGGCTAGGGAACAATGAGCAGTTCTTC. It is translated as CASSIEGLGNNEQFF. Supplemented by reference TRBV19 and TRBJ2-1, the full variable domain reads DGGITQSPKYLFRKEGQNVTLSCEQNLNHDAMYWYRQDPGQGLRLIYYSQIVNDFQKGDIAEGYSVSREKKESFPLTVTSAQKNPTAFYLCASSIEGLGNNEQFFGPGTRLTVL.

CDR3 coding DNA: TGTGCCAGCAGGGGGGACGGGAACTATGGCTACACCTTC. This sequence encodes CASRGDGNYGYTF. The chain links TRBV12-3 or TRBV12-4 to TRBJ1-2; D may be TRBD1 (5 bases). This CDR3 is 13 amino acids long. Trimming removed 6 bases at V and 2 bases at J, with 10 bases between.

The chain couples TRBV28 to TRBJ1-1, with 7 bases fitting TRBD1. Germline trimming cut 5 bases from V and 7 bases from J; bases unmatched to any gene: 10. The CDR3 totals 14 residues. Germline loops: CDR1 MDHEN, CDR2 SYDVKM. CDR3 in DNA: TGTGCCAGCAGTGACAGGGAGTTGGGGGGTGAAGCTTTCTTT. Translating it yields CASSDRELGGEAFF.

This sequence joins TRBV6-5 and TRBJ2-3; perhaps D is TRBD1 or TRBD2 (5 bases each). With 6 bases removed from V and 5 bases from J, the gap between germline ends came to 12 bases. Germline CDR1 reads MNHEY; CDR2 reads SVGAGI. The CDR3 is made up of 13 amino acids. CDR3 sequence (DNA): TGTGCCAGCAGGCAACAGGCGGGAGATACGCAGTATTTT. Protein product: CASRQQAGDTQYF.

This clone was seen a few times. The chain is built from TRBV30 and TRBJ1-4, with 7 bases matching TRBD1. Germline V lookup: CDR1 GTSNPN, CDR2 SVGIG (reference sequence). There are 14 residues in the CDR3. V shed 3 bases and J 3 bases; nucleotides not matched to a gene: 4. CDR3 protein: CAWSHGTANEKLFF. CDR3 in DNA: TGTGCCTGGAGCCACGGGACAGCTAATGAAAAACTGTTTTTT.

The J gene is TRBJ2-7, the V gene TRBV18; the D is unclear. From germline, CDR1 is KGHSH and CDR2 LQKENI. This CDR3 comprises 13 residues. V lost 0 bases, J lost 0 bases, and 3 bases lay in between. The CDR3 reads CASSPPYSYEQYV. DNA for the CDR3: TGTGCCAGCTCACCACCGTACTCCTACGAGCAGTACGTC.

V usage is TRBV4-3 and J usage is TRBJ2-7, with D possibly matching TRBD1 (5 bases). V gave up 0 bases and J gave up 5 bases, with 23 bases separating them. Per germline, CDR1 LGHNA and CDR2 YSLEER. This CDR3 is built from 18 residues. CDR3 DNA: TGCGCCAGCAGCCAAGATCCTCCTTTCAGGGTCGAGAGTCACGAGCAGTACGTC. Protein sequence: CASSQDPPFRVESHEQYV.

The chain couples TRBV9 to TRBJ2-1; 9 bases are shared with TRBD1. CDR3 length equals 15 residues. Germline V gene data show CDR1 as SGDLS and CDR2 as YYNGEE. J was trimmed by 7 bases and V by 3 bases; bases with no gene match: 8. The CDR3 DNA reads TGTGCCAGCAGCGGACCGGGACAGGGTCGGAATGAGCAGTTCTTC. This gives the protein CASSGPGQGRNEQFF.

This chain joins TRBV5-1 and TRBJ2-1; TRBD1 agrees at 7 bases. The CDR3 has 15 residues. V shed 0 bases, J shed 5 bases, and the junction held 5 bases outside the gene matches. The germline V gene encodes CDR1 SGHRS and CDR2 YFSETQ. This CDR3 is CASSLVQGLHNEQFF. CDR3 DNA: TGCGCCAGCAGCTTGGTACAGGGGCTTCACAATGAGCAGTTCTTC. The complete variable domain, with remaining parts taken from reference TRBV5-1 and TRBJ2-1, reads KAGVTQTPRYLIKTRGQQVTLSCSPISGHRSVSWYQQTPGQGLQFLFEYFSETQRNKGNFPGRFSGRQFSNSRSEMNVSTLELGDSALYLCASSLVQGLHNEQFFGPGTRLTVL.

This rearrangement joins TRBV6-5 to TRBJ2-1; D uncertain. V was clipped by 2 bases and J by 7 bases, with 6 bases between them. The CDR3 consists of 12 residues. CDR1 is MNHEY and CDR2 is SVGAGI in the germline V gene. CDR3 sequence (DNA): TGTGCCAGCAGTTACGGAAGAAATGAGCAGTTCTTC. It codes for CASSYGRNEQFF.

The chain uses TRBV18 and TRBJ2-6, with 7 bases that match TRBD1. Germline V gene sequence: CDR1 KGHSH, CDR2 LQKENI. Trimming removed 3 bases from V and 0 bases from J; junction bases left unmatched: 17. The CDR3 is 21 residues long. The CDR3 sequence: CASSPRREVDRATSGANVLTF. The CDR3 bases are TGTGCCAGCTCACCGCGGCGAGAAGTTGACAGGGCAACCTCTGGGGCCAACGTCCTGACTTTC.

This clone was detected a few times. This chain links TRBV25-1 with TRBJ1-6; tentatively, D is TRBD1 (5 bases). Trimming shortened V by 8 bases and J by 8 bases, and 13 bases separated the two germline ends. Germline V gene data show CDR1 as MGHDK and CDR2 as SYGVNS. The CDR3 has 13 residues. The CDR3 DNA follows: TGTGCCAGCTGGGGGGAGGTGGATTCACCCCTCCACTTT. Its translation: CASWGEVDSPLHF.

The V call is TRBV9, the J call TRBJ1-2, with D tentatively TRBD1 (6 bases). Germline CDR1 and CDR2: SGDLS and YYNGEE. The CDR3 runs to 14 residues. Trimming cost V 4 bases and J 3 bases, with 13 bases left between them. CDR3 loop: CASSTVQGDYGYTF. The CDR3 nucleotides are TGTGCCAGCAGCACCGTACAGGGAGACTATGGCTACACCTTC.